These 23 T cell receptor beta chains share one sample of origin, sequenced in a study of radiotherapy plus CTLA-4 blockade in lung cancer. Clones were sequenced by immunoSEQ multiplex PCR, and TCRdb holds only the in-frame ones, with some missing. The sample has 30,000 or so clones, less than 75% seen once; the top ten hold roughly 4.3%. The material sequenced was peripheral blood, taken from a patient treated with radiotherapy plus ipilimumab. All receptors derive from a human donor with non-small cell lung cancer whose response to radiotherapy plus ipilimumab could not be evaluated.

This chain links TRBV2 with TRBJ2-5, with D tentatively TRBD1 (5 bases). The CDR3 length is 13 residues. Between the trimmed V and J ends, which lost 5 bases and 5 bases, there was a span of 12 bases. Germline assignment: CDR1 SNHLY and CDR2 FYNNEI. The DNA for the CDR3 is TGTGCCAGCAGTTCCAGGGTAGGGGAGACCCAGTACTTC. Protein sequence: CASSSRVGETQYF.

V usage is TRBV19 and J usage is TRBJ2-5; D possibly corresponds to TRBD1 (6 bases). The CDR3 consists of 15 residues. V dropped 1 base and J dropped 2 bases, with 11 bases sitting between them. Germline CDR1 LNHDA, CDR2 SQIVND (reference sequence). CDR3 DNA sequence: TGTGCCAGTAGTATAGGCGTCAGGGGACAAGAGACCCAGTACTTC. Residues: CASSIGVRGQETQYF.

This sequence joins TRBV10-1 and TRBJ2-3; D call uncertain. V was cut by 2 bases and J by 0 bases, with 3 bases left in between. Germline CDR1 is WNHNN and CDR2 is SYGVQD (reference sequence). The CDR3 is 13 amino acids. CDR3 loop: CASSETSTDTQYF. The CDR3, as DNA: TGCGCCAGCAGTGAGACAAGCACAGATACGCAGTATTTT.

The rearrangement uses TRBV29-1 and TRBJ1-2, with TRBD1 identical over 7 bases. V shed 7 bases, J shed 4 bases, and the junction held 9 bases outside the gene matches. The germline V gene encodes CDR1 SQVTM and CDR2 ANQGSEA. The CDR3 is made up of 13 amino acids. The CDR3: CSALAGGGYGYTF. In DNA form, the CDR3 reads TGCAGCGCACTGGCAGGGGGTGGCTATGGCTACACCTTC. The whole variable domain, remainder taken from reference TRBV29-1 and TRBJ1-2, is SAVISQKPSRDICQRGTSLTIQCQVDSQVTMMFWYRQQPGQSLTLIATANQGSEATYESGFVIDKFPISRPNLTFSTLTVSNMSPEDSSIYLCSALAGGGYGYTFGSGTRLTVV.

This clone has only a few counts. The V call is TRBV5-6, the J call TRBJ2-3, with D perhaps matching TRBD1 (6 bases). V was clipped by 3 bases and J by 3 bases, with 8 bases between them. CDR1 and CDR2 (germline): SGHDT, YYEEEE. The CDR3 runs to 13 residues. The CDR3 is CASSSQGTDTQYF. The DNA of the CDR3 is TGTGCCAGCAGCTCCCAGGGGACAGATACGCAGTATTTT. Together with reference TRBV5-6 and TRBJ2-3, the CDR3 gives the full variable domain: DAGVTQSPTHLIKTRGQQVTLRCSPKSGHDTVSWYQQALGQGPQFIFQYYEEEERQRGNFPDRFSGHQFPNYSSELNVNALLLGDSALYLCASSSQGTDTQYFGPGTRLTVL.

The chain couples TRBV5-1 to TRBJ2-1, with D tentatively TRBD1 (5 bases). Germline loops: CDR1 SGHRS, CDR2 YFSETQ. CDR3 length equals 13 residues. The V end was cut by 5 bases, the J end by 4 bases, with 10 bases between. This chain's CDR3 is CASRTEPYNEQFF. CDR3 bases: TGCGCCAGCAGGACAGAGCCATACAATGAGCAGTTCTTC.

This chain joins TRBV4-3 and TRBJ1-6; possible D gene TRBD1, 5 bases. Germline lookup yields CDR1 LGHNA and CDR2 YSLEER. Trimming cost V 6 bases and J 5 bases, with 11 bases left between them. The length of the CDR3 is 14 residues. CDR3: CASRRQQDNSPLHF. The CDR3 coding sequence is TGCGCCAGCAGACGACAGCAGGATAATTCACCCCTCCACTTT.

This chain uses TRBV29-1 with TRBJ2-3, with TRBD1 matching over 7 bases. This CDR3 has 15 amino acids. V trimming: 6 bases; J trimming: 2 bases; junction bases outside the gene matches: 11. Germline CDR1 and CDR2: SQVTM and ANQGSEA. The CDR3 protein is CSVLTGDADTDTQYF. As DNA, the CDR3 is TGCAGCGTCTTAACAGGGGATGCTGACACAGATACGCAGTATTTT.

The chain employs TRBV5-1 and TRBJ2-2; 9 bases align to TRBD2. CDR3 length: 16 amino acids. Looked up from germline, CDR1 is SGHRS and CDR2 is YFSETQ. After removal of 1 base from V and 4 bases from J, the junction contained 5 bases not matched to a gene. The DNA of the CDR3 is TGCGCCAGCAGCTTGAGGGGACTAGCAAGCACCGGGGAGCTGTTTTTT. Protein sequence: CASSLRGLASTGELFF.

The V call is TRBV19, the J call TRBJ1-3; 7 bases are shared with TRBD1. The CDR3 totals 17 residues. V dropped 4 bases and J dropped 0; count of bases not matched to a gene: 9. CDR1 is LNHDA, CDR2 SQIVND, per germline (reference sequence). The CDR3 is CASSTPGTAYSGNTIYF. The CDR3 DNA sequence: TGTGCCAGTAGTACCCCCGGGACAGCCTACTCTGGAAACACCATATATTTT.

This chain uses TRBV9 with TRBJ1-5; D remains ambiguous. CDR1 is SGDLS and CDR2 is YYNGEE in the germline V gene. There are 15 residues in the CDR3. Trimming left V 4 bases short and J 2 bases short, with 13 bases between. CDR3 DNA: TGTGCCAGCAGCTTGGATGGGCAGGGCAATCAGCCCCAGCATTTT. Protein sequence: CASSLDGQGNQPQHF.

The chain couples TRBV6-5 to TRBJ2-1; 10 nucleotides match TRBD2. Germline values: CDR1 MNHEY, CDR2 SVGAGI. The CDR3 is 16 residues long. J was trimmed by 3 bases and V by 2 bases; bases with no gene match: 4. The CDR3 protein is CASSYTTSGNYNEQFF. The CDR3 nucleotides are TGTGCCAGCAGTTACACCACTAGCGGGAACTACAATGAGCAGTTCTTC.

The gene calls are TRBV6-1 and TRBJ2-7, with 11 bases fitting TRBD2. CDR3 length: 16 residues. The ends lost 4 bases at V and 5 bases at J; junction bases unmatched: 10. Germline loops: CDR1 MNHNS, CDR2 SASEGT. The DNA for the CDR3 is TGTGCCAGCAGTGGACCACTAGCGGGAGTGTTTGACGAGCAGTACTTC. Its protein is CASSGPLAGVFDEQYF.

The CDR3 loop is CASSPATGGRETQYF. Written as DNA, the CDR3 is TGCGCCAGCAGCCCGGCCACAGGGGGGCGAGAGACCCAGTACTTC. V usage is TRBV5-1 and J usage is TRBJ2-5; 8 bases match TRBD1. J gave up 4 bases and V 4 bases, and 9 bases lay outside the gene matches. CDR3 length equals 15 residues. Germline-derived CDR1 and CDR2 are SGHRS and YFSETQ.

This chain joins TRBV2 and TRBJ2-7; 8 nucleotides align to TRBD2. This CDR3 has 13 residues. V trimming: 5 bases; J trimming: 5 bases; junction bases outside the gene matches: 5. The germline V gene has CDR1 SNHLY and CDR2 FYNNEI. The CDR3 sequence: CASSTGRGDEQYF. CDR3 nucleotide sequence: TGTGCCAGCAGTACCGGGAGGGGCGACGAGCAGTACTTC.

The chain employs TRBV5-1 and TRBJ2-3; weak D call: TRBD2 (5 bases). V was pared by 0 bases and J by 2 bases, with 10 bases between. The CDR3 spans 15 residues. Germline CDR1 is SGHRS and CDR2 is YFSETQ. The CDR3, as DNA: TGCGCCAGCAGCTTGGTAGGACTGATCACAGATACGCAGTATTTT. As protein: CASSLVGLITDTQYF.

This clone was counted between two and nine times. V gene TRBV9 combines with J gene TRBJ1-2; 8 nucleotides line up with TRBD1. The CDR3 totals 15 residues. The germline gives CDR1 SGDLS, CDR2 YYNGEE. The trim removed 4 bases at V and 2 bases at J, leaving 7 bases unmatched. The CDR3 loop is CASSPRDRGNYGYTF. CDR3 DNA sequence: TGTGCCAGCAGCCCCCGTGACAGGGGAAACTATGGCTACACCTTC.

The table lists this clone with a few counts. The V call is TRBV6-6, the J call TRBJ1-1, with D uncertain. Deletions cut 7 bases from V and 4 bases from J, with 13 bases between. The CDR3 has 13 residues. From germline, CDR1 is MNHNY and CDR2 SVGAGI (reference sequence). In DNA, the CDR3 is TGTGCCAGCACCTACATTCGAGGCACTGAAGCTTTCTTT. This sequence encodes CASTYIRGTEAFF.

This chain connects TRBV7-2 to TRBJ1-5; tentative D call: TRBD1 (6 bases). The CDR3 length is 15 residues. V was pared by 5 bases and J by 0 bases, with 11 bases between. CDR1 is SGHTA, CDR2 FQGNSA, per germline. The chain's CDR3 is CASSREGVSNQPQHF. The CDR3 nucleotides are TGTGCCAGCAGCCGAGAGGGGGTTAGCAATCAGCCCCAGCATTTT. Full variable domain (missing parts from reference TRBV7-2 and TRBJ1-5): GAGVSQSPSNKVTEKGKDVELRCDPISGHTALYWYRQSLGQGLEFLIYFQGNSAPDKSGLPSDRFSAERTGGSVSTLTIQRTQQEDSAVYLCASSREGVSNQPQHFGDGTRLSIL.

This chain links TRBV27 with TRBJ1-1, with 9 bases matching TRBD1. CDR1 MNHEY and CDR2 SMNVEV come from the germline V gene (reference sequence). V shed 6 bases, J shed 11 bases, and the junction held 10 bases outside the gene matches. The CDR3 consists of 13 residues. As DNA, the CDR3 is TGTGCCAGCAGGAGGGACAGGGCTAACGTCGCTTTCTTT. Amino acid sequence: CASRRDRANVAFF.

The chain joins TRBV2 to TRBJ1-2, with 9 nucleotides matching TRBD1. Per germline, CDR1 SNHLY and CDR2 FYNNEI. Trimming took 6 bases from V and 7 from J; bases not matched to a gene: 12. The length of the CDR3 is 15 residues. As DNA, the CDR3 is TGTGCCAGCAGAGACCCGGGACAGGGATCCGGTGGCTACACCTTC. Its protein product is CASRDPGQGSGGYTF.

The CDR3 is CASSQEWVSGSYNEQFF. As DNA, the CDR3 is TGTGCCAGCAGCCAAGAATGGGTCAGCGGCTCCTACAATGAGCAGTTCTTC. The chain links TRBV14 to TRBJ2-1, with D perhaps matching TRBD2 (5 bases). Germline V gene lookup returns CDR1 SGHDN and CDR2 FVKESK. The CDR3 spans 17 residues. V was shortened by 0 bases and J by 0 bases, with 12 bases between the two germline ends. Based on the CDR3 plus reference TRBV14 and TRBJ2-1, the full variable domain is EAGVTQFPSHSVIEKGQTVTLRCDPISGHDNLYWYRRVMGKEIKFLLHFVKESKQDESGMPNNRFLAERTGGTYSTLKVQPAELEDSGVYFCASSQEWVSGSYNEQFFGPGTRLTVL.

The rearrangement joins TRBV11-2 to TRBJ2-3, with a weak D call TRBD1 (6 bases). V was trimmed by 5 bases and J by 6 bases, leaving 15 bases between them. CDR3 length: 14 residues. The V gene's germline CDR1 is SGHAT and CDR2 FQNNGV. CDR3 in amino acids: CASSQQGEGDTQYF. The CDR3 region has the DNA TGTGCCAGCAGCCAACAGGGAGAAGGGGATACGCAGTATTTT.